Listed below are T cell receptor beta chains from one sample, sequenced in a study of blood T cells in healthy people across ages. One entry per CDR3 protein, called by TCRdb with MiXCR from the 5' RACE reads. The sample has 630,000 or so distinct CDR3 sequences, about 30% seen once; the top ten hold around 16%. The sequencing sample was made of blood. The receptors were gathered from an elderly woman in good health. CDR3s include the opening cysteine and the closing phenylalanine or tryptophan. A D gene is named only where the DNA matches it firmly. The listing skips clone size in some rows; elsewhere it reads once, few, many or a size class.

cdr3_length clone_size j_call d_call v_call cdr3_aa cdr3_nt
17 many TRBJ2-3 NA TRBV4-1 CASSQEWTGANTDTQYF TGCGCCAGCAGCCAAGAATGGACGGGGGCAAACACAGATACGCAGTATTTT
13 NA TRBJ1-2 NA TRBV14 CASSQSRDHGYTF TGTGCCAGCAGCCAGAGCAGGGACCACGGCTACACCTTC
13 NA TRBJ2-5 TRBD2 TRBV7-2 CASSWGGTETQYF TGTGCCAGCAGCTGGGGGGGAACAGAGACCCAGTACTTC
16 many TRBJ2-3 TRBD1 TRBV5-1 CASSEGQTSLTDTQYF TGCGCCAGCAGCGAGGGACAGACTTCACTCACAGATACGCAGTATTTT
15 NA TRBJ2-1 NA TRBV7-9 CASSLCQKGGHEQFF TGTGCCAGCAGCTTATGCCAGAAGGGGGGGCACGAGCAGTTCTTC
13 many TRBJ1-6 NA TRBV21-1 CARPTGVGSPLHF TGTGCCAGGCCTACAGGAGTCGGTTCACCCCTCCACTTT
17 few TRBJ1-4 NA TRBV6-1 CASRSWEGSATNEKLFF TGTGCCAGCAGAAGCTGGGAGGGATCTGCAACTAATGAAAAACTGTTTTTT
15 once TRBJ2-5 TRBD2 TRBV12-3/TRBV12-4 CASLPTSGRVNEQYF TGTGCCAGCTTACCGACTAGCGGGAGGGTCAATGAGCAGTACTTC
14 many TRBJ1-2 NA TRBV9 CASSPGIGPGGYTF TGTGCCAGCAGCCCCGGTATCGGGCCCGGGGGCTACACCTTC
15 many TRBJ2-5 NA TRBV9 CASSVGGLAQETQYF TGTGCCAGCAGCGTAGGGGGACTGGCACAAGAGACCCAGTACTTC
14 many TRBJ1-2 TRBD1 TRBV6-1 CASRGGQGAYGYTF TGTGCCAGCAGAGGGGGACAGGGGGCCTATGGCTACACCTTC
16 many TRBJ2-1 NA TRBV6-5 CASSSRTIGINNEQFF TGTGCCAGCAGTTCCCGGACTATCGGGATCAACAATGAGCAGTTCTTC
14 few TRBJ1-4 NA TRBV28 CASRHSSNNEKLFF TGTGCCAGCAGACACAGTAGCAATAATGAAAAACTGTTTTTT
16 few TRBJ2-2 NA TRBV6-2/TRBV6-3 CASSPDRFSSIGELFF TGTGCCAGCAGCCCAGACAGGTTCTCGTCGATCGGGGAGCTGTTTTTT
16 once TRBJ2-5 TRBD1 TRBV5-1 CASSFGPLTGVETQYF TGCGCCAGCAGCTTCGGGCCCCTCACAGGGGTCGAGACCCAGTACTTC
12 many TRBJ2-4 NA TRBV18 CASSPLLGEQYF TGTGCCAGCTCACCATTGTTGGGGGAGCAGTACTTC
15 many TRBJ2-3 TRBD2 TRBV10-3 CAISAGLASTDTQYF TGTGCCATCAGTGCAGGACTAGCTAGCACAGATACGCAGTATTTT
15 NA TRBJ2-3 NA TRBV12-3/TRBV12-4 CASSLVTDITDTQYF TGTGCCAGCAGTTTGGTCACGGACATAACAGATACGCAGTATTTT
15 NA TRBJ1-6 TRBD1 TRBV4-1 CASSRPDRGYSPLHF TGCGCCAGCAGCCGACCGGACAGGGGGTATTCACCCCTCCACTTT
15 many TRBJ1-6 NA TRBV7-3 CASSSDPGGNSPLHF TGTGCCAGCAGCTCGGACCCGGGCGGCAATTCACCCCTCCACTTT
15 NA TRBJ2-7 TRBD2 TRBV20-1 CSARLSLAGSYEQYF TGCAGTGCTAGGCTTTCCCTAGCGGGGTCCTACGAGCAGTACTTC
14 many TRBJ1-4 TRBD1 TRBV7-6 CASSLKGAVEKLFF TGTGCCAGCAGCTTAAAGGGGGCTGTTGAAAAACTGTTTTTT
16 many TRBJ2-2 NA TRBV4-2 CASSQEVAASSGELFF TGTGCCAGCAGCCAAGAGGTTGCGGCTAGTAGCGGGGAGCTGTTTTTT
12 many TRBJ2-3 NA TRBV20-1 CSAAQTTDTQYF TGCAGTGCGGCACAGACGACAGATACGCAGTATTTT
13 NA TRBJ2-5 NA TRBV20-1 CSARRGGANEQYF TGCAGTGCTAGGAGGGGGGGGGCAAATGAGCAGTACTTC
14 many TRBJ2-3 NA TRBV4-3 CASSQDKATDTQYF TGCGCCAGCAGCCAAGATAAGGCGACAGATACGCAGTATTTT